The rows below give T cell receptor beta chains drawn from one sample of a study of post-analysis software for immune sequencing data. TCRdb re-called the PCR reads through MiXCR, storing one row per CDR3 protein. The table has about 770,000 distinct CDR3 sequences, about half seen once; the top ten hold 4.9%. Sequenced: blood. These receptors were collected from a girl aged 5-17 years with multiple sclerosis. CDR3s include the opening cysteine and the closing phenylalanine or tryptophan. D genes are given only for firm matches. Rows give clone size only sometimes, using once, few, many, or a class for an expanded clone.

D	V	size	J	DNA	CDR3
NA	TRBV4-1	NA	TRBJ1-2	TGCGCCAGCAGCCAAGAGGTGGCGGGGGCAAAAGCATATGGCTACACCTTC	CASSQEVAGAKAYGYTF
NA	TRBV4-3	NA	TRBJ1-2	TGCGCCAGCAGCCAATATGGGCTGGCAGGCTATGGCTACACCTTC	CASSQYGLAGYGYTF
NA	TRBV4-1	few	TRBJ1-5	TGCGCCAGCAGCCATGACCTCGCGTCCCTTAATCAGCCCCAGCATTTT	CASSHDLASLNQPQHF
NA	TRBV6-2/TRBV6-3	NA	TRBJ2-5	TGTGCCAGCAGTTACTCGCTTGATCCCTCAGAGACAAGGTGGAGGACTAAAGAGACCCAGTACTTC	CASSYSLDPSETRWRTKETQYF
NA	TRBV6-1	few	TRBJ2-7	TGTGCCAGCAGTCTGAGAACCCTAGGGCGATACTACGAGCAGTACTTC	CASSLRTLGRYYEQYF
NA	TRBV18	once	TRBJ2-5	TGTGCCAGCTCACCGGGGGGACTGCAGACCCAGTACTTC	CASSPGGLQTQYF
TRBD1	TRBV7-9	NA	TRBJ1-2	TGTGCCAGCAGCGGGGGACAGCTTAACTATGGCTACACCTTC	CASSGGQLNYGYTF
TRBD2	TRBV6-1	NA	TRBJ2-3	TGTGCCAGCAGCCATGAAAAACTAGCGGGAGTTGCAGATACGCAGTATTTT	CASSHEKLAGVADTQYF
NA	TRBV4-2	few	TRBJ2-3	TGTGCCAGCAGCCAAGATTTGGCTGGGGCTAGCACAGATACGCAGTATTTT	CASSQDLAGASTDTQYF
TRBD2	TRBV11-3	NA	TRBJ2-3	TGTGCCAGCAGCTATGGACTAGCGGTGGAGGCGGGAGATACGCAGTATTTT	CASSYGLAVEAGDTQYF
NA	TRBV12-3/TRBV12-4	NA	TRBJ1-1	TGTGCCAGCAGTTATGACAGGGAAGCTTTCTTT	CASSYDREAFF